This TCR beta chain was captured by sequencing in a study of T cells after yellow fever vaccination. This CDR3 spans 14 amino acids. With 6 bases clipped from V and 3 bases from J, the junction kept 8 bases outside the gene matches. Germline CDR1 MDHEN, CDR2 SYDVKM. One entry per CDR3 protein results from TCRdb running MiXCR on the 5' RACE reads. Counted here are about 550,000 distinct CDR3 sequences, under 25% occurring once; the ten biggest clones make up over 11%. Here the sequenced sample was PBMCs, taken 15 days after the yellow fever booster vaccination. This chain links TRBV28 with TRBJ2-7; 7 bases match TRBD1. The TCR originated in a young man who received the YFV17D yellow fever vaccine. CDR3 DNA: TGTGCCAGCAGCCCAACCGGGACAGTCTACGAGCAGTACTTC. This gives the protein CASSPTGTVYEQYF.